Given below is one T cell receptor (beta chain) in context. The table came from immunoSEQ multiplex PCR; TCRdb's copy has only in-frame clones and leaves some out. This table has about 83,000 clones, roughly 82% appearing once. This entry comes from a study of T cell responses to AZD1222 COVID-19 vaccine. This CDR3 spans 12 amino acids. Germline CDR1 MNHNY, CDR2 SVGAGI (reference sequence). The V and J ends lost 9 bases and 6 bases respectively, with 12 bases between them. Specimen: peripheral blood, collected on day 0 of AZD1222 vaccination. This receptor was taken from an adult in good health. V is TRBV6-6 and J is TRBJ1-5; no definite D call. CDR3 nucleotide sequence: TGTGCCAGTACTAGGCCGGGTCAGCCCCAGCATTTT. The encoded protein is CASTRPGQPQHF.